One and the same sample provided the 3 T cell receptor beta chains below, sequenced in a study of neoadjuvant anti-PD-1 for oral cavity cancer. TCRdb's copy holds only in-frame clones and misses some; the assay was immunoSEQ multiplex PCR. Here the sample spans some 66,000 clones, 65% to 85% being singletons. The material was PBMCs, obtained before nivolumab (anti-PD-1) treatment. These receptors originate from a person aged 35 to 85 with oral cavity squamous cell carcinoma.

J is TRBJ2-7 and V is TRBV6-5; tentative D call: TRBD1 (6 bases). This CDR3 region has 15 residues. V dropped 7 bases and J dropped 3 bases, with 19 bases sitting between them. Germline V gives CDR1 MNHEY, CDR2 SVGAGI. CDR3 DNA sequence: TGTGCCAGCACCCGAACAGGGAGTGGGAACTACGAGCAGTACTTC. This translates into CASTRTGSGNYEQYF.

This chain links TRBV10-3 with TRBJ2-1; 14 positions match TRBD2. With V trimmed by 4 bases and J by 9 bases, 11 bases remained unmatched. Germline V gene data show CDR1 as ENHRY and CDR2 as SYGVKD. CDR3 length: 17 amino acids. This chain's CDR3 is CAISGPGTSGGMVEQFF. The CDR3 DNA reads as TGTGCCATCAGTGGCCCCGGGACTAGCGGGGGTATGGTTGAGCAGTTCTTC.

The J gene is TRBJ2-7, the V gene TRBV10-1; possible D gene TRBD1, 5 bases. This CDR3 comprises 15 residues. V gave up 5 bases and J gave up 0 bases, with 14 bases separating them. Germline lookup yields CDR1 WNHNN and CDR2 SYGVQD (reference sequence). CDR3 DNA sequence: TGCGCCAGCAGTACAACAGGACCGAGCTCCTACGAGCAGTACTTC. Translated, it gives CASSTTGPSSYEQYF.